This T cell receptor beta chain stems from a study of cytomegalovirus exposure and HLA in healthy donors. Broader study findings: An ancestry cluster, one associated with Asian ancestry, reportedly showed fewer N-insertions than the 666-donor mean in a later analysis.

PCR amplification relied on 60 Vbeta primers (plus 13 Jbeta primers). Profiled with immunoSEQ multiplex PCR; TCRdb holds only in-frame clones, not every one. The profile shows some 200,000 clones, around 64% of them singletons. The length of the CDR3 is 14 residues. Germline values: CDR1 SEHNR, CDR2 FQNEAQ (reference sequence). Remarks on this clone: Antigen specificity is unknown.

The sequenced sample consisted of PBMCs. The sequence derives from a man aged 40-50 years in good health and CMV-seropositive. The chain links TRBV7-9 to TRBJ2-1; perhaps TRBD2 as D (5 bases). The CDR3 sequence is CSFEGFSSYNEQFF. CDR3 DNA: TGTAGCTTTGAGGGTTTTAGCTCCTACAATGAGCAGTTCTTC.